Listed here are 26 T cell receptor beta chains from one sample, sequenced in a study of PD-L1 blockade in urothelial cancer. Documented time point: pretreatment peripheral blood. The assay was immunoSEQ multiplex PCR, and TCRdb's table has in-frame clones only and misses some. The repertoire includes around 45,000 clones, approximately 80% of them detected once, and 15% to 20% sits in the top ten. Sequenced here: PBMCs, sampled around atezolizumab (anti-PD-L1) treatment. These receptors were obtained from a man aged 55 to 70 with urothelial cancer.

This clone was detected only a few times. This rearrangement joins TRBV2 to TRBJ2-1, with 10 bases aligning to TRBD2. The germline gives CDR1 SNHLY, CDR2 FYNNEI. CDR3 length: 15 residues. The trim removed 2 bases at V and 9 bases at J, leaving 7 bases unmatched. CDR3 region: CASSESLAGVVEQFF. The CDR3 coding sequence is TGTGCCAGCAGTGAAAGCCTAGCGGGAGTGGTTGAGCAGTTCTTC.

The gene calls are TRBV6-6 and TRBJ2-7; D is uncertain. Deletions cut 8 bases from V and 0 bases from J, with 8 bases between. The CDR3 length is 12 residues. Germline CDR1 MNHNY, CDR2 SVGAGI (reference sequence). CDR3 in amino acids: CASGSTSYEQYF. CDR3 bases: TGTGCCAGCGGCTCCACCTCCTACGAGCAGTACTTC.

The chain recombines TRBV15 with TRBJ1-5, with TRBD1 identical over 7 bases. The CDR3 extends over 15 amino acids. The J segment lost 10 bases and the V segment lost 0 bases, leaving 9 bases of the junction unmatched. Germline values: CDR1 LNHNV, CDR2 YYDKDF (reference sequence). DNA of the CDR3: TGTGCCACCAGCAGAGAAGACAGGGACAATCCACCCCAGCATTTT. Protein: CATSREDRDNPPQHF.

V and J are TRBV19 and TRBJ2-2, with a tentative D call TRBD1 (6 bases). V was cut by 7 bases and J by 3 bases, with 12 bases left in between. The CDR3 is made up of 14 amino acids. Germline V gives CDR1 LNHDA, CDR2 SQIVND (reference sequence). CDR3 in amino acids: CASNPGADTGELFF. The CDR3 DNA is TGTGCCAGTAATCCAGGGGCGGACACCGGGGAGCTGTTTTTT. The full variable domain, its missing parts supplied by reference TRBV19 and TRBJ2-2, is DGGITQSPKYLFRKEGQNVTLSCEQNLNHDAMYWYRQDPGQGLRLIYYSQIVNDFQKGDIAEGYSVSREKKESFPLTVTSAQKNPTAFYLCASNPGADTGELFFGEGSRLTVL.

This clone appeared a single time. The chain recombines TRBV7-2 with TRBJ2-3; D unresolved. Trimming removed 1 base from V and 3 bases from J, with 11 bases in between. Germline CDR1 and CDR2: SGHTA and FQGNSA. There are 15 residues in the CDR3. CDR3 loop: CASSLGGRLTDTQYF. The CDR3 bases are TGTGCCAGCAGCTTAGGTGGCAGGCTGACAGATACGCAGTATTTT. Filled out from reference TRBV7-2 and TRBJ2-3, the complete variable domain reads GAGVSQSPSNKVTEKGKDVELRCDPISGHTALYWYRQSLGQGLEFLIYFQGNSAPDKSGLPSDRFSAERTGGSVSTLTIQRTQQEDSAVYLCASSLGGRLTDTQYFGPGTRLTVL.

The CDR3 here is CASRTSGRSNEQFF. DNA for the CDR3: TGTGCCAGCAGGACTAGCGGGAGATCGAATGAGCAGTTCTTC. The rearrangement joins TRBV2 to TRBJ2-1; 12 bases map to TRBD2. With V trimmed by 6 bases and J by 7 bases, 4 bases remained unmatched. Looked up from germline, CDR1 is SNHLY and CDR2 is FYNNEI. CDR3 length: 14 residues.

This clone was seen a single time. CDR3 sequence: CASSSGQHYGYTF. CDR3 in DNA: TGTGCCAGCAGCTCAGGACAGCACTATGGCTACACCTTC. V and J are TRBV28 and TRBJ1-2, with D possibly being TRBD1 (6 bases). Germline V gene lookup returns CDR1 MDHEN and CDR2 SYDVKM. With 6 bases removed from V and 3 bases from J, the gap between germline ends came to 11 bases. The CDR3 runs 13 residues.

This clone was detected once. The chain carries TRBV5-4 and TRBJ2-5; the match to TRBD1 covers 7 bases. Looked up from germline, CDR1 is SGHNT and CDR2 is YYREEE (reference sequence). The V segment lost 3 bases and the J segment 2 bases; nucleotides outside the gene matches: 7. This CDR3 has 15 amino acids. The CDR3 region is CASSWLTGIQETQYF. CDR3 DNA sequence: TGTGCCAGCAGCTGGCTGACAGGGATACAAGAGACCCAGTACTTC.

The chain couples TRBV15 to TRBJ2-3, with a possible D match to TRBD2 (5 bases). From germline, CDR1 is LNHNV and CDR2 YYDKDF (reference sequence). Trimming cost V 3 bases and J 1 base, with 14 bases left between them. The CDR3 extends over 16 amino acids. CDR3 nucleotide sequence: TGTGCCACCAGCAGTGGAGGACCTTACCGCACAGATACGCAGTATTTT. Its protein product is CATSSGGPYRTDTQYF.

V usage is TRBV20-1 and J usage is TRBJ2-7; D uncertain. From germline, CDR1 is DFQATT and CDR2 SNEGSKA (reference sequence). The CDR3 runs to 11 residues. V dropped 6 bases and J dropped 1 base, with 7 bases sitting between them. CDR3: CSATKSYEQYF. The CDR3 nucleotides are TGCAGTGCCACTAAGTCCTACGAGCAGTACTTC.

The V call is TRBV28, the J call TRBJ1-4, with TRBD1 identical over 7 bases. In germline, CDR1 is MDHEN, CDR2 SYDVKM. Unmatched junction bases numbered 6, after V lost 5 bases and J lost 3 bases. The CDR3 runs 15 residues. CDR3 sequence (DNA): TGTGCCAGCAGTCCTCGACAGGGAGCTAATGAAAAACTGTTTTTT. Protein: CASSPRQGANEKLFF.

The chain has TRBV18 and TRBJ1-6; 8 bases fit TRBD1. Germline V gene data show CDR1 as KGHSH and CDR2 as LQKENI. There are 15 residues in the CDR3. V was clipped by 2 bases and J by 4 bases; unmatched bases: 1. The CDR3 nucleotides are TGTGCCAGCTCACCAGGGGACAGGTATAATTCACCCCTCCACTTT. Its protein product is CASSPGDRYNSPLHF. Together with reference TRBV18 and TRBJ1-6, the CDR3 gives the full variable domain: NAGVMQNPRHLVRRRGQEARLRCSPMKGHSHVYWYRQLPEEGLKFMVYLQKENIIDESGMPKERFSAEFPKEGPSILRIQQVVRGDSAAYFCASSPGDRYNSPLHFGNGTRLTVT.

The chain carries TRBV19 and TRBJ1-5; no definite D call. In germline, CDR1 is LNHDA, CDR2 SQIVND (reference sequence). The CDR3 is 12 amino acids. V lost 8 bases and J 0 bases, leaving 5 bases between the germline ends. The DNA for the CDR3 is TGTGCCAGTTGTCTTAGCAATCAGCCCCAGCATTTT. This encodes CASCLSNQPQHF.

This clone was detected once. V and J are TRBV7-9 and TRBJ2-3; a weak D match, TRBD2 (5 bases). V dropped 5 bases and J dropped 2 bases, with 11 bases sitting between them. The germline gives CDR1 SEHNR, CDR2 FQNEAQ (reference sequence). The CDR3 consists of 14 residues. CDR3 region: CASSPRGYTDTQYF. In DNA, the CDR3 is TGTGCCAGCAGCCCCCGGGGATACACAGATACGCAGTATTTT.

The CDR3 region is CASSFLGGRHVGEQYF. The CDR3 DNA follows: TGTGCCAGCAGCTTTTTAGGAGGGCGACATGTCGGCGAGCAGTACTTC. V gene TRBV7-2 combines with J gene TRBJ2-7; maybe TRBD2 (6 bases). This CDR3 comprises 16 residues. CDR1 and CDR2 (germline): SGHTA, FQGNSA. V was trimmed by 3 bases and J by 6 bases, leaving 21 bases between them. The entire variable domain, with the rest obtained from reference TRBV7-2 and TRBJ2-7, is as follows: GAGVSQSPSNKVTEKGKDVELRCDPISGHTALYWYRQSLGQGLEFLIYFQGNSAPDKSGLPSDRFSAERTGGSVSTLTIQRTQQEDSAVYLCASSFLGGRHVGEQYFGPGTRLTVT.

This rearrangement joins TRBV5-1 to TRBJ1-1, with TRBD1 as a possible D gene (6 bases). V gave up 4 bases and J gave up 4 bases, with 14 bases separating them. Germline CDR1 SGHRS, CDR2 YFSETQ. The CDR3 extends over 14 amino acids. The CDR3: CASSMGGPTTEAFF. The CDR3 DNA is TGCGCCAGCAGCATGGGGGGGCCGACCACTGAAGCTTTCTTT. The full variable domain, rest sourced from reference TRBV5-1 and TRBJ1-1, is KAGVTQTPRYLIKTRGQQVTLSCSPISGHRSVSWYQQTPGQGLQFLFEYFSETQRNKGNFPGRFSGRQFSNSRSEMNVSTLELGDSALYLCASSMGGPTTEAFFGQGTRLTVV.

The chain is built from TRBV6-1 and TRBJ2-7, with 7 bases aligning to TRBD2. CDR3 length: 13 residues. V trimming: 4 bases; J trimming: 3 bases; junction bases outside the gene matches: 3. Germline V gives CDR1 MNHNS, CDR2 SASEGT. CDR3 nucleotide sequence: TGTGCCAGCAGTGGGACTAGTTTCTACGAGCAGTACTTC. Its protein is CASSGTSFYEQYF.

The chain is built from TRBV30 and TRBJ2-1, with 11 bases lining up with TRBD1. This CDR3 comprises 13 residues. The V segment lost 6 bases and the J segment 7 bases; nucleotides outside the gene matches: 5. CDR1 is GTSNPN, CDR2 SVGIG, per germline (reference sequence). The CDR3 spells CACRDRGFNEQFF. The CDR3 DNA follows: TGTGCCTGCCGGGACAGGGGGTTTAATGAGCAGTTCTTC.

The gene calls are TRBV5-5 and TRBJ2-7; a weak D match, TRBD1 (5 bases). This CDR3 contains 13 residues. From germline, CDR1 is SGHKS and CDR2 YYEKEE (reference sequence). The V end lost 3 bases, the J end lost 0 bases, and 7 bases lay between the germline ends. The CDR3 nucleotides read TGTGCCAGCAGCTGGACAAACTCCTACGAGCAGTACTTC. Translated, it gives CASSWTNSYEQYF.

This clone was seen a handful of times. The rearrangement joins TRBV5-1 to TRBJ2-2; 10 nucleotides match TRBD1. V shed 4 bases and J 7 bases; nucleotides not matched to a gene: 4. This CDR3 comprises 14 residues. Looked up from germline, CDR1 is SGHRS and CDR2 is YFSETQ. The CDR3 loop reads CASSPGQGFGELFF. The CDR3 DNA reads TGCGCCAGCAGCCCGGGACAGGGGTTCGGGGAGCTGTTTTTT.

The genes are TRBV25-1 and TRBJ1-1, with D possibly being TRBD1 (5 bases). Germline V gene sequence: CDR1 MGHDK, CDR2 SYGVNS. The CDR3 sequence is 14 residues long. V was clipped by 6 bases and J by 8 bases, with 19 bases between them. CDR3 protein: CASSGWGIRREAFF. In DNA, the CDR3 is TGTGCCAGCAGCGGTTGGGGCATCCGGCGGGAAGCTTTCTTT. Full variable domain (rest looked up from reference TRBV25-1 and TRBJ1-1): EADIYQTPRYLVIGTGKKITLECSQTMGHDKMYWYQQDPGMELHLIHYSYGVNSTEKGDLSSESTVSRIRTEHFPLTLESARPSHTSQYLCASSGWGIRREAFFGQGTRLTVV.

CDR3 sequence reads: CASSRGQGYGYTF. In DNA, the CDR3 is TGCGCCAGCAGCAGGGGCCAAGGCTATGGCTACACCTTC. This chain joins TRBV5-1 and TRBJ1-2; TRBD1 is a possible D gene (5 bases). Germline values: CDR1 SGHRS, CDR2 YFSETQ. V was trimmed by 4 bases and J by 4 bases, leaving 11 bases between them. The CDR3 spans 13 residues. The full variable domain, its missing parts supplied by reference TRBV5-1 and TRBJ1-2, is KAGVTQTPRYLIKTRGQQVTLSCSPISGHRSVSWYQQTPGQGLQFLFEYFSETQRNKGNFPGRFSGRQFSNSRSEMNVSTLELGDSALYLCASSRGQGYGYTFGSGTRLTVV.

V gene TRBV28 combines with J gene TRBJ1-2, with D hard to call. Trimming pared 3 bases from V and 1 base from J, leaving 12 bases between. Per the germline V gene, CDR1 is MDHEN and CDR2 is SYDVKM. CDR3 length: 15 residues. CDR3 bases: TGTGCCAGCAGTTTTAGTGGCGGCCGTAACTATGGCTACACCTTC. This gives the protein CASSFSGGRNYGYTF.

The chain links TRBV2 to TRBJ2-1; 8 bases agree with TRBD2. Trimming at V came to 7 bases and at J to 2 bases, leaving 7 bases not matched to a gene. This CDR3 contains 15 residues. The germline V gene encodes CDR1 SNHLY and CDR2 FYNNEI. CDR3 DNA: TGTGCCAGCAATCCTCCGGGACTAGCCTACAATGAGCAGTTCTTC. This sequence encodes CASNPPGLAYNEQFF.

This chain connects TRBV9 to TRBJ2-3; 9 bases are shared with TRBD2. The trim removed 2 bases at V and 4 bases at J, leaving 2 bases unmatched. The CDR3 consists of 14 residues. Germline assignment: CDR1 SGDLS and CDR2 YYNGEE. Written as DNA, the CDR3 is TGTGCCAGCAGCGTCGGGACTAGCCCAGATACGCAGTATTTT. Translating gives CASSVGTSPDTQYF. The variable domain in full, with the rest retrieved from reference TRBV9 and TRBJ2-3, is DSGVTQTPKHLITATGQRVTLRCSPRSGDLSVYWYQQSLDQGLQFLIQYYNGEERAKGNILERFSAQQFPDLHSELNLSSLELGDSALYFCASSVGTSPDTQYFGPGTRLTVL.

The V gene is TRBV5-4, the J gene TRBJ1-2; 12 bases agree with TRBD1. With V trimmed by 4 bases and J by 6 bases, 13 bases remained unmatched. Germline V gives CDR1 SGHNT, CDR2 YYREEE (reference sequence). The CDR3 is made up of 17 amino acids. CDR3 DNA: TGTGCCAGCAGCCTCGGCGGGACAGGGGGCTCCTCAAATGGCTACACCTTC. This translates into CASSLGGTGGSSNGYTF.